This TCR beta chain was observed in a study of T-cell reconstitution after alpha-beta-depleted transplantation in children. The V and J ends lost 4 bases and 6 bases respectively, with 14 bases between them. The length of the CDR3 is 15 residues. Germline lookup yields CDR1 SGHKS and CDR2 YYEKEE (reference sequence). Notes on this clonotype: Its matching antigen is unknown.

Study-level results: T cells produced anew were the main source of T-cell counts and diversity one year after transplant.

Unique molecular identifiers were incorporated into the prepared TCRbeta library. TCRdb re-analysed the PCR reads in MiXCR, keeping a single row per CDR3 protein. The sample has some 460,000 distinct CDR3 sequences; about a sixth are singletons. The genes are TRBV5-5 and TRBJ1-6; TRBD1 is a possible D gene (5 bases). The source was PBMCs, mostly from graft donor cells, collected 360 days after TCRalphabeta/CD19-depleted stem cell transplant. This TCR came from a boy younger than two who had a stem cell transplant for Wiskott-Aldrich syndrome, so the T cells may come from the graft donor. The CDR3 nucleotides read TGTGCCAGCAGCCAGTCTGGGGGATTTAATTCACCCCTCCACTTT. Amino acid sequence: CASSQSGGFNSPLHF.